This is a list of T cell receptor beta chains from one sample in a study of T cells in localized non-small cell lung cancer. Only in-frame clones appear in the TCRdb table, and some are missing; sequencing was by immunoSEQ multiplex PCR. Of 45,000 to 60,000 clones in the sample, about 80% were seen once. Sequencing used peripheral blood, obtained before any cancer treatment. The receptors derive from a female donor at least 60 years old with stage II squamous cell lung carcinoma. CDR3s include the opening cysteine and the closing phenylalanine or tryptophan. D genes are given only for firm matches.

TRBV15	TRBJ2-2	-	CATSQGGLNTGELFF
TRBV7-6	TRBJ2-5	-	CASSQGGPQETQYF
TRBV5-1	TRBJ2-2	-	CASSLAAANTGELFF
TRBV2	TRBJ1-1	TRBD1	CASCPGQGRRGGTEAFF
TRBV27	TRBJ1-2	-	CASSLSPSTGAYGYTF
TRBV11-2	TRBJ1-1	-	CASSSQSSGRTEAFF
TRBV4-3	TRBJ2-5	-	CASSQDRSSETQYF
TRBV7-9	TRBJ1-2	-	CASSSPGSGAYLYGYTF
TRBV19	TRBJ1-6	-	CASSIDPENSPLHF
TRBV30	TRBJ1-3	-	CAWSGGGLGNTIYF
TRBV7-9	TRBJ2-1	TRBD2	CASPSPGLATEQFF
TRBV27	TRBJ2-7	TRBD1	CASNRALGGHDEQYF
TRBV29-1	TRBJ2-5	-	CSHQQGSQETQYF
TRBV7-2	TRBJ1-1	-	CASSLVRGGREAFF
TRBV9	TRBJ1-1	TRBD1	CASSARTGTEAFF
TRBV27	TRBJ1-2	-	CASSPGGRRIYGYTF
TRBV7-2	TRBJ1-5	-	CASSSPVAGILVQPQHF